This T cell receptor beta chain stems from a study of blood T cells in healthy people across ages. Then a second PCR, running about 6 to 12 cycles, was carried out with a sample-barcoded 5' primer and a J-beta primer mix. Individual samples furnished no less than 2.5 million CDR3-containing paired-end reads apiece. TCRdb recomputed calls from the 5' RACE reads with MiXCR, one row per CDR3 protein. The sample carries about 1.4 million distinct CDR3 sequences, approximately 59% recorded once. The TCR was taken from a man aged 18 to 29 in good health. Material: blood.

The CDR3 loop is CASSLTAEDQETQYF. The CDR3 nucleotides read TGTGCCAGCAGTTTAACGGCAGAAGACCAAGAGACCCAGTACTTC. The rearrangement links TRBV28 to TRBJ2-5; no definite D call. CDR1 is MDHEN, CDR2 SYDVKM, per germline. The ends were cut back, 2 bases at V and 0 bases at J, with 10 bases in the middle. The CDR3 length is 15 residues.